These T cell receptor beta chains were read from a single sample in a study of Ad26.COV2.S vaccination and SARS-CoV-2 variants. The assay was immunoSEQ multiplex PCR, and TCRdb's table has in-frame clones only and misses some. Among around 450,000 clones listed, 85% to 90% were seen once. The sequences come from peripheral blood, collected in a trial of Ad26.COV2.S vaccine versus placebo. These TCRs come from a person aged 18-60 years who received the Ad26.COV2.S COVID-19 vaccine or a placebo. Both conserved end residues are part of each CDR3. The D gene is left open where the match is weak. Clone size is given for some rows only: seen once, a few or many times, or a class if the clone is expanded.

clone size,J gene,V gene,D gene,CDR3 DNA,CDR3 protein
-,TRBJ2-1,TRBV7-2,-,TGTGCCAGCAGCAACCAAAATGAGCAGTTCTTC,CASSNQNEQFF
-,TRBJ1-2,TRBV15,-,TGTGCCACCAACCCGGGACCAGAGTTTGTCCGCTACACCTTC,CATNPGPEFVRYTF
-,TRBJ1-2,TRBV27,-,TGTGCCAGCAGTTACCAGATTAACTATGGCTACACCTTC,CASSYQINYGYTF
-,TRBJ2-2,TRBV30,-,TGTGCCTGGACCGGGGGGCGGGAGCTGTTTTTT,CAWTGGRELFF
-,TRBJ1-3,TRBV11-2,-,TGTGCCAGCAGCCGGGGTAGGGGGTTGATATCTGGAAACACCATATATTTT,CASSRGRGLISGNTIYF
-,TRBJ1-1,TRBV10-3,-,TGTGCCATCAGGAAGGCTCCGGAAGAGACTGAAGCTTTCTTT,CAIRKAPEETEAFF
once,TRBJ1-1,TRBV7-2,-,TGTGCCAGCAGCCCCCGCGGACTTTTGGTGGGCACTGAAGCTTTCTTT,CASSPRGLLVGTEAFF
few,TRBJ2-2,TRBV27,-,TGTGCCAGCCGGGGTGGGAACACCGGGGAGCTGTTTTTT,CASRGGNTGELFF
few,TRBJ1-2,TRBV4-3,-,TGCGCCAGCAGCCACCACGGGACCGCGCCCTCCTATGGCTACACCTTC,CASSHHGTAPSYGYTF
-,TRBJ1-1,TRBV11-2,TRBD1,TGTGCCAGCAGCTTGGGACAGAGACTGAACACTGAAGCTTTCTTT,CASSLGQRLNTEAFF
-,TRBJ2-7,TRBV2,TRBD2,TGTGCCAGCTCCGGGACTAGCGTCAGCGAGCAGTACTTC,CASSGTSVSEQYF
-,TRBJ2-1,TRBV19,-,TGTGCCAGTAGTATAGGGGGATCCTACAATGAGCAGTTCTTC,CASSIGGSYNEQFF
-,TRBJ1-1,TRBV11-3,-,TGTGCCAGCAGCTTAGACTGGGAGGCCACTGAAGCTTTCTTT,CASSLDWEATEAFF
once,TRBJ1-1,TRBV28,-,TGTGCCAGCAGTTTATGGTCCCTCGCGAACACTGAAGCTTTCTTT,CASSLWSLANTEAFF